The 20 T cell receptor beta chains below all came from one sample that was sequenced in a study of long-term antiretroviral therapy in people with HIV. Version v3.0 of the immunoSEQ assay was performed at survey level. This table comes from immunoSEQ multiplex PCR, and its TCRdb copy is limited to in-frame clones, with some not included. Of about 21,000 clones in the sample, roughly 84% were seen once. Source: unsorted PBMCs, taken 0.2 years before starting antiretroviral therapy. The receptors were gathered from a man younger than 35 with HIV.

This clone turned up a few times. The chain uses TRBV7-2 and TRBJ1-5; D not resolved. Trimming removed 2 bases at V and 0 bases at J, with 5 bases between. Germline-derived CDR1 and CDR2 are SGHTA and FQGNSA. The CDR3 has 14 residues. CDR3 sequence: CASSLMNSNQPQHF. The DNA for the CDR3 is TGTGCCAGCAGCTTAATGAATAGCAATCAGCCCCAGCATTTT. The complete variable domain, with remaining parts taken from reference TRBV7-2 and TRBJ1-5, reads GAGVSQSPSNKVTEKGKDVELRCDPISGHTALYWYRQSLGQGLEFLIYFQGNSAPDKSGLPSDRFSAERTGGSVSTLTIQRTQQEDSAVYLCASSLMNSNQPQHFGDGTRLSIL.

The chain couples TRBV5-1 to TRBJ2-7, with no clear D. The germline V gene encodes CDR1 SGHRS and CDR2 YFSETQ. This CDR3 has 12 residues. Trimming pared 0 bases from V and 7 bases from J, leaving 8 bases between. CDR3 sequence: CASSLGSMEQYF. CDR3 coding DNA: TGCGCCAGCAGCTTGGGCTCCATGGAGCAGTACTTC.

The CDR3, as DNA: TGTGCCAGCTCACAGGGGACAGGCGATTCACCCCTCCACTTT. Translation: CASSQGTGDSPLHF. This chain connects TRBV18 to TRBJ1-6, with 8 nucleotides matching TRBD1. This CDR3 is 14 amino acids long. From germline, CDR1 is KGHSH and CDR2 LQKENI. Unmatched junction bases numbered 4, after V lost 4 bases and J lost 8 bases.

The chain is built from TRBV11-3 and TRBJ2-2; D gene ambiguous. The CDR3 has 12 amino acids. Germline V gene sequence: CDR1 SGHNT, CDR2 YENEEA. The germline V and J ends were trimmed by 8 bases and 0 bases, with 4 bases remaining between them. The CDR3 DNA sequence: TGTGCCAGCTCGACGAACACCGGGGAGCTGTTTTTT. This encodes CASSTNTGELFF.

The genes are TRBV2 and TRBJ2-3, with D hard to call. CDR3 length equals 16 residues. The V gene's germline CDR1 is SNHLY and CDR2 FYNNEI. The V end lost 2 bases, the J end lost 1 base, and 13 bases lay between the germline ends. The CDR3 DNA is TGTGCCAGCAGTGAATTCGACCTATCAGGCACAGATACGCAGTATTTT. It yields the protein CASSEFDLSGTDTQYF. Together with reference TRBV2 and TRBJ2-3, the CDR3 gives the full variable domain: EPEVTQTPSHQVTQMGQEVILRCVPISNHLYFYWYRQILGQKVEFLVSFYNNEISEKSEIFDDQFSVERPDGSNFTLKIRSTKLEDSAMYFCASSEFDLSGTDTQYFGPGTRLTVL.

This clone has a single count. This sequence joins TRBV11-2 and TRBJ2-5; TRBD2 matches at 7 bases. From germline, CDR1 is SGHAT and CDR2 FQNNGV. The trim removed 3 bases at V and 5 bases at J, leaving 6 bases unmatched. This CDR3 has 14 amino acids. This CDR3 reads CASSLGGSDETQYF. The CDR3 DNA follows: TGTGCCAGCAGCTTGGGGGGGAGTGACGAGACCCAGTACTTC.

This sequence joins TRBV7-9 and TRBJ1-2; TRBD1 matches at 7 bases. Germline CDR1 SEHNR, CDR2 FQNEAQ (reference sequence). V lost 7 bases to trimming and J lost 10 bases; unmatched junction nucleotides: 9. This CDR3 has 12 amino acids. The CDR3 coding sequence is TGTGCCAGCACCCAGAGACAGGGTGACTACACCTTC. Its translation is CASTQRQGDYTF.

The genes are TRBV14 and TRBJ1-1, with D possibly matching TRBD1 (5 bases). The CDR3 totals 15 residues. With 3 bases removed from V and 5 bases from J, the gap between germline ends came to 16 bases. The germline gives CDR1 SGHDN, CDR2 FVKESK. CDR3 coding DNA: TGTGCCAGCAGCCACCCCGGCGGGGGGGAGACTGAAGCTTTCTTT. This gives the protein CASSHPGGGETEAFF.

CDR3: CASSLRRTDRYPHEQYF. In DNA, the CDR3 is TGTGCCAGCAGCTTACGCCGAACGGATCGCTATCCCCACGAGCAGTACTTC. The chain is built from TRBV7-2 and TRBJ2-7, with unresolved D. The CDR3 totals 17 residues. V was clipped by 2 bases and J by 5 bases, with 22 bases between them. The germline CDR1 and CDR2 sequences are SGHTA and FQGNSA. The whole variable domain, remainder taken from reference TRBV7-2 and TRBJ2-7, is GAGVSQSPSNKVTEKGKDVELRCDPISGHTALYWYRQSLGQGLEFLIYFQGNSAPDKSGLPSDRFSAERTGGSVSTLTIQRTQQEDSAVYLCASSLRRTDRYPHEQYFGPGTRLTVT.

The chain links TRBV27 to TRBJ1-5; D is possibly TRBD1 (6 bases). Per germline, CDR1 MNHEY and CDR2 SMNVEV (reference sequence). Trimming took off 5 bases at V and 3 bases at J, with 17 bases between the two ends. The CDR3 covers 16 residues. CDR3 coding DNA: TGTGCCAGCAGTGTCTCTCCAGGGGCCCTCAATCAGCCCCAGCATTTT. This sequence encodes CASSVSPGALNQPQHF.

The chain uses TRBV29-1 and TRBJ1-2; 9 bases are a match to TRBD1. The germline V gene has CDR1 SQVTM and CDR2 ANQGSEA. The J segment lost 3 bases and the V segment lost 7 bases, leaving 6 bases of the junction unmatched. The CDR3 consists of 13 residues. CDR3 residues: CSANRGRDYGYTF. The CDR3 DNA sequence: TGCAGCGCAAACAGGGGGCGCGACTATGGCTACACCTTC.

J is TRBJ2-3 and V is TRBV9, with D tentatively TRBD2 (6 bases). The V and J ends lost 3 bases and 4 bases respectively, with 12 bases between them. Germline V gives CDR1 SGDLS, CDR2 YYNGEE. The CDR3 is made up of 14 amino acids. The CDR3 nucleotides read TGTGCCAGCAGCGAGTTGGGAGGTTCAGATACGCAGTATTTT. Encoded protein: CASSELGGSDTQYF.

This chain connects TRBV7-9 to TRBJ2-5, with a possible D match to TRBD2 (6 bases). V was trimmed by 1 base and J by 1 base, leaving 19 bases between them. Germline V gene data show CDR1 as SEHNR and CDR2 as FQNEAQ (reference sequence). The CDR3 is made up of 18 amino acids. The CDR3 sequence is CASSLVGLSGRPQETQYF. CDR3 nucleotides: TGTGCCAGCAGCTTAGTCGGGCTGTCAGGGAGGCCCCAAGAGACCCAGTACTTC.

The gene calls are TRBV13 and TRBJ2-2; possibly TRBD2 for D (5 bases). Trimming took off 5 bases at V and 1 base at J, with 17 bases between the two ends. The V gene's germline CDR1 is PRHDT and CDR2 FYEKMQ (reference sequence). This CDR3 has 17 amino acids. The CDR3 bases are TGTGCCAGCAGCCCCCTGAAAGCGGTAGAGAACACCGGGGAGCTGTTTTTT. Translated, it gives CASSPLKAVENTGELFF.

The chain employs TRBV4-1 and TRBJ2-7; D remains ambiguous. The CDR3 runs 13 residues. V was shortened by 2 bases and J by 3 bases, with 8 bases between the two germline ends. Germline loops: CDR1 MGHRA, CDR2 YSYEKL. CDR3 nucleotides: TGCGCCAGCAGCCAAACCAGATACTACGAGCAGTACTTC. Encoded protein: CASSQTRYYEQYF.

The rearrangement uses TRBV5-1 and TRBJ2-7, with D hard to call. Germline CDR1 reads SGHRS; CDR2 reads YFSETQ. The CDR3 spans 15 residues. V lost 4 bases and J lost 0, with 14 bases in between. The CDR3: CASSPRPDASYEQYF. In DNA form, the CDR3 reads TGCGCCAGCAGCCCGAGACCGGATGCCTCCTACGAGCAGTACTTC.

This chain joins TRBV5-1 and TRBJ2-3; D possibly corresponds to TRBD2 (6 bases). The CDR3 length is 14 residues. V was pared by 0 bases and J by 5 bases, with 10 bases between. In germline, CDR1 is SGHRS, CDR2 YFSETQ. CDR3 protein: CASSLGGLRDTQYF. DNA for the CDR3: TGCGCCAGCAGCTTGGGAGGACTAAGAGATACGCAGTATTTT. Variable domain in full (rest from reference TRBV5-1 and TRBJ2-3): KAGVTQTPRYLIKTRGQQVTLSCSPISGHRSVSWYQQTPGQGLQFLFEYFSETQRNKGNFPGRFSGRQFSNSRSEMNVSTLELGDSALYLCASSLGGLRDTQYFGPGTRLTVL.

This chain joins TRBV5-4 and TRBJ2-3, with D maybe TRBD2 (5 bases). V lost 4 bases and J 2 bases, leaving 11 bases between the germline ends. Per germline, CDR1 SGHNT and CDR2 YYREEE (reference sequence). This CDR3 has 14 residues. CDR3 in amino acids: CASSLSEPTDTQYF. In nucleotides, the CDR3 is TGTGCCAGCAGCCTTAGCGAGCCCACAGATACGCAGTATTTT.

This clone was seen a handful of times. The chain is built from TRBV2 and TRBJ1-2; tentative D call: TRBD1 (5 bases). Between the trimmed V and J ends, which lost 6 bases and 7 bases, there was a span of 6 bases. The germline gives CDR1 SNHLY, CDR2 FYNNEI. The CDR3 extends over 10 amino acids. For the CDR3, the DNA is TGTGCCAGCAGGCAGGGTGGCTACACCTTC. Its protein is CASRQGGYTF.

The chain is built from TRBV10-3 and TRBJ2-1; the D call may be TRBD1 or TRBD2 (5 bases each). The CDR3 has 17 residues. Germline assignment: CDR1 ENHRY and CDR2 SYGVKD. Trimming left V 3 bases short and J 5 bases short, with 20 bases between. As DNA, the CDR3 is TGTGCCATCAGTGATCTCGAGGGACGAGTGAAGGACAATGAGCAGTTCTTC. Protein product: CAISDLEGRVKDNEQFF.